This TCR beta chain was recorded in a study of brain T cells in children with intractable seizures (dated by TCRdb to about 2021). Background on the whole study: Resected brain tissue from 45 to 60 pediatric epilepsy surgery cases was first screened for immune gene transcripts using a NanoString immunology panel. Among the roughly 12 selected surgery cases, pre-surgery blood was additionally sequenced for eight, leaving four cases with brain tissue only.

V ends up 0 bases short and J 2 bases short, with an unmatched junction base count of 6. The germline V gene yields SGHDT for CDR1 and YYEEEE for CDR2. The CDR3 numbers 16 residues from cysteine through phenylalanine. Just CDR3 DNA is preserved here, 48 bases in frame from base 1. In the case of this clone: Its recognized antigen is unknown. Per-base qualities were not stored, and no clone one base away is much larger.

TCR beta chain sequences were generated from genomic DNA using the immunoSEQ assay. The published analysis was carried out like this. CDR3 sequences that did not begin with the conserved framework cysteine at position 104 were removed manually. Clonality was calculated as one minus the normalized Shannon's Diversity Index, with values ranging from 0 (maximal diversity) to 1 (oligoclonal). Differences in the frequency of the same CDR3 between samples, such as brain versus blood, were assessed with chi-squared comparison-of-proportions tests. Public clonotypes were found through immuneACCESS searches, while the VDJdb browser was used to judge similarity to known antiviral clonotypes. The clones in this table, taken by TCRdb from immuneACCESS, are in-frame only. Not every clone is retained; where verified, under half of the shortfall comes from an unresolved V gene, and the cause of the rest is unknown. V, J and clone size are those of that table, while D and trimming were read from the DNA. The sample data list over 95,000 clones, and around 94% of these were observed just once. The ten top clones hold 3.5% to 4% of the sample.

Overall results and qualifications from the work: Because sequencing depth was different between pre-surgery and post-surgery blood, clones absent from the pre-surgery sample may reflect undersampling. Viral specificity was inferred only from CDR3 sequence similarity, and patients' HCMV serostatus was unknown.

The time point label on this specimen signifies: resected brain tissue, or blood drawn just prior to surgery. The surgery cases that showed the highest brain T cell transcript signatures were chosen for TCR beta chain sequencing of brain tissue, and of blood when it was available. Prior to surgery, the patients had been treated with at least one anti-epileptic drug. TCR-sequenced patients were children with drug-resistant epilepsy due to tuberous sclerosis complex, focal cortical dysplasia, Rasmussen encephalitis or hemimegalencephaly. Blood samples were collected immediately before the epilepsy surgery. The Monarch genomic DNA purification kit was used to extract bulk genomic DNA from unsorted brain tissue and whole blood.

This TCR derives from a boy younger than two with hemimegalencephaly and intractable seizures. The V and J genes are TRBV5-6 and TRBJ2-3; TRBD2 aligns with 7 central bases. This specimen was peripheral blood, taken at surgery. The CDR3 region: CASSLALAEITDTQYF. The sequenced DNA is TGTGCCAGCAGCTTGGCCCTAGCGGAAATCACAGATACGCAGTATTTT.